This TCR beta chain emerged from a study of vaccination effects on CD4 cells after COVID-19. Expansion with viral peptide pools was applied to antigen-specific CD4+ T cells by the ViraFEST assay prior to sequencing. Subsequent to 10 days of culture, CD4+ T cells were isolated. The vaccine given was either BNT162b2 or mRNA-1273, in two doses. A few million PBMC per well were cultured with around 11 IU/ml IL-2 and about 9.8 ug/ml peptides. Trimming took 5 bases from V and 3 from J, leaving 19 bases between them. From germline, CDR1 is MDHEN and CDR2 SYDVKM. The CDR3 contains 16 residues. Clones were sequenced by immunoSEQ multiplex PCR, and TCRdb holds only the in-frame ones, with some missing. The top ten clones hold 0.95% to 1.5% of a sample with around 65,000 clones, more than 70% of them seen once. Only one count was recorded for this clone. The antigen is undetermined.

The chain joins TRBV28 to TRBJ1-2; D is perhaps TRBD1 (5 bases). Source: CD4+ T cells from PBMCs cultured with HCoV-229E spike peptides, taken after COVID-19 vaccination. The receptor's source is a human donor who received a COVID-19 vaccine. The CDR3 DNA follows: TGTGCCAGCAGTCCCTCCTGGCCCCAGGGCTACTATGGCTACACCTTC. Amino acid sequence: CASSPSWPQGYYGYTF.